The 26 T cell receptor beta chains in this list originate from one sample, sequenced in a study of Ad26.COV2.S vaccination and SARS-CoV-2 variants (dated by TCRdb to the early 2020s). Read against the paper, the sample's treatment or condition label means: roughly 20 received Ad26.COV2.S at low or high dose, single or two shots; five or six received placebo; per-sample allocation not given. For vaccine and placebo recipients, repertoires were sequenced using samples collected on day 63 after the first injection. The library came from the immunoSEQ multiplex PCR assay. Drawn from immuneACCESS, this table holds only the in-frame rearrangements with V and J called that TCRdb kept. Clones are partly lost; checked studies trace under half to an unresolved V gene and leave the rest unexplained. Counted in this sample were 500,000 or so clones; 85% to 90% of them appeared once. The ten largest clonotypes hold roughly 2.5% of the sample.

Sequencing was performed on peripheral blood, taken in a trial of Ad26.COV2.S vaccine versus placebo. The receptors originated from a person aged 18-60 years who received the Ad26.COV2.S COVID-19 vaccine or a placebo.

V usage is TRBV6-5 and J usage is TRBJ2-2, with a possible D match to TRBD1 (5 bases). Deletions cut 7 bases from V and 4 bases from J, with 10 bases between. This CDR3 spans 13 amino acids. Germline V gene lookup returns CDR1 MNHEY and CDR2 SVGAGI. CDR3 amino acids: CASTGWVTGELFF. Written as DNA, the CDR3 is TGTGCCAGCACAGGGTGGGTCACCGGGGAGCTGTTTTTT.

This clone was recorded only once. CDR3 sequence (DNA): TGTGCCAGCAGCCAAGGGTTTTTAGCGTCACCCCTCCACTTT. Protein sequence: CASSQGFLASPLHF. The gene calls are TRBV14 and TRBJ1-6; D is ambiguous. Trimming cost V 1 base and J 10 bases, with 11 bases left between them. CDR1 and CDR2 from the germline V gene are SGHDN and FVKESK. The CDR3 spans 14 residues.

V and J are TRBV18 and TRBJ2-3; D unresolved. V lost 2 bases to trimming and J lost 0 bases, with 9 bases between them. The germline gives CDR1 KGHSH, CDR2 LQKENI. CDR3 length: 15 residues. CDR3 sequence (DNA): TGTGCCAGCTCACCATATCAATCTAGCACAGATACGCAGTATTTT. Amino acid sequence: CASSPYQSSTDTQYF.

A remark on this clone: A junction boundary mismatches the germline segment, possibly from a read error. V is TRBV18 and J is TRBJ2-5, with a possible D match to TRBD1 (5 bases). This CDR3 comprises 14 residues. The germline V gene encodes CDR1 KGHSH and CDR2 LQKENI. The CDR3 loop is CASSPQQVAETQYF. The CDR3 coding sequence is TGTGCCAGCTCCCCACAACAGGTCGCAGAGACCCAGTACTTC.

Only one count was recorded for this clone. The V call is TRBV4-2, the J call TRBJ1-5; 7 bases fit TRBD1. Germline V gene data show CDR1 as LGHNA and CDR2 as YNFKEQ. The CDR3 is 16 residues long. V trimming: 4 bases; J trimming: 1 base; junction bases outside the gene matches: 7. The CDR3 is CASSLDRQGSNQPQHF. CDR3 sequence (DNA): TGTGCCAGCAGCCTCGATCGACAGGGCAGCAATCAGCCCCAGCATTTT.

The chain uses TRBV5-5 and TRBJ2-5; possibly TRBD1 or TRBD2 for D (5 bases each). V was cut by 4 bases and J by 5 bases, with 18 bases left in between. Germline CDR1 and CDR2: SGHKS and YYEKEE (reference sequence). There are 15 residues in the CDR3. This CDR3 reads CASSPGGKLLETQYF. CDR3 coding DNA: TGTGCCAGCAGCCCTGGGGGAAAGCTTCTGGAGACCCAGTACTTC.

The genes are TRBV27 and TRBJ1-1; TRBD1 might be the D (5 bases). V was cut by 2 bases and J by 4 bases, with 5 bases left in between. Germline assignment: CDR1 MNHEY and CDR2 SMNVEV (reference sequence). The CDR3 runs to 12 residues. In DNA form, the CDR3 reads TGTGCCAGCAGTTTAAGGGGCACTGAAGCTTTCTTT. Protein sequence: CASSLRGTEAFF.

The rearrangement links TRBV19 to TRBJ1-2; D remains ambiguous. V lost 1 base, J lost 3 bases, and 6 bases lay in between. The CDR3 sequence is 13 residues long. Germline V gene data show CDR1 as LNHDA and CDR2 as SQIVND (reference sequence). The CDR3 region has the DNA TGTGCCAGTAGTATAGGGCAGGACTATGGCTACACCTTC. This translates into CASSIGQDYGYTF.

A remark on this clone: An end of the junction differs from the germline gene, which may be a read error. This chain links TRBV7-2 with TRBJ1-3; no clear D. This CDR3 spans 13 amino acids. Germline V gene data show CDR1 as SGHTA and CDR2 as FQGNSA. Written as DNA, the CDR3 is TGTGCCAGCAGCTTAGAGGCGGGAAGCACCATATATTTT. Amino acids: CASSLEAGSTIYF.

The chain couples TRBV9 to TRBJ1-2; 8 nucleotides match TRBD1. Germline V gene sequence: CDR1 SGDLS, CDR2 YYNGEE. With 1 base clipped from V and 6 bases from J, the junction kept 2 bases outside the gene matches. This CDR3 has 13 residues. The CDR3 coding sequence is TGTGCCAGCAGCGTATTCAGGGGGCATGGCTACACCTTC. Encoded protein: CASSVFRGHGYTF.

The V gene is TRBV18, the J gene TRBJ1-2, with D possibly TRBD1 on 5 matching bases. Looked up from germline, CDR1 is KGHSH and CDR2 is LQKENI. This CDR3 is built from 18 residues. Trimming cost V 6 bases and J 6 bases, with 29 bases left between them. This CDR3 reads CASSPIDPPTTIGDGYTF. CDR3 bases: TGTGCCAGCTCCCCCATCGATCCCCCTACGACGATAGGGGATGGCTACACCTTC.

The rearrangement uses TRBV28 and TRBJ2-3; 13 positions agree with TRBD2. The CDR3 consists of 15 residues. V was pared by 5 bases and J by 12 bases, with 11 bases of the junction left unmatched. Germline V lookup: CDR1 MDHEN, CDR2 SYDVKM. CDR3 bases: TGTGCCAGCAGTCAACTAGCGGGAGGGCCCTCTGCTCAGTATTTT. Translating it yields CASSQLAGGPSAQYF.

The chain combines TRBV7-8 with TRBJ2-2; D unresolved. The germline V and J ends were trimmed by 5 bases and 10 bases, with 8 bases remaining between them. The CDR3 has 11 amino acids. CDR1 and CDR2 (germline): SGHVS, FQNEAQ. The CDR3 loop is CASSPFEELFF. CDR3 DNA: TGTGCCAGCAGCCCGTTCGAGGAGCTGTTTTTT.

The chain combines TRBV7-3 with TRBJ2-3, with D unclear. Trimming removed 2 bases at V and 0 bases at J, with 9 bases between. CDR1 SGHTA and CDR2 FQGTGA come from the germline V gene. The CDR3 has 15 amino acids. CDR3 nucleotides: TGTGCCAGCAGCTTAGGCCGGCTTAGCACAGATACGCAGTATTTT. It is translated as CASSLGRLSTDTQYF.

The chain combines TRBV18 with TRBJ1-5; D gene uncertain. V gave up 2 bases and J gave up 3 bases, with 11 bases separating them. The CDR3 is made up of 15 amino acids. CDR1 is KGHSH and CDR2 is LQKENI in the germline V gene. This CDR3 reads CASSPGVSFNQPQHF. The CDR3 region has the DNA TGTGCCAGCTCACCAGGGGTTTCTTTCAATCAGCCCCAGCATTTT. Full variable domain (missing parts from reference TRBV18 and TRBJ1-5): NAGVMQNPRHLVRRRGQEARLRCSPMKGHSHVYWYRQLPEEGLKFMVYLQKENIIDESGMPKERFSAEFPKEGPSILRIQQVVRGDSAAYFCASSPGVSFNQPQHFGDGTRLSIL.

This chain joins TRBV7-2 and TRBJ2-7, with 9 bases lining up with TRBD2. J lost 2 bases, V lost 5 bases, and 16 bases had no gene match. The CDR3 has 18 amino acids. Germline-derived CDR1 and CDR2 are SGHTA and FQGNSA. CDR3 DNA: TGTGCCAGCAGCCAACATAGTGTGGGCGGCGGGGGGGCCTACGAGCAGTACTTC. Translation: CASSQHSVGGGGAYEQYF.

This clone was observed a single time. The V gene is TRBV5-4, the J gene TRBJ1-1, with D maybe TRBD1 (6 bases). CDR1 and CDR2 from the germline V gene are SGHNT and YYREEE (reference sequence). This CDR3 comprises 14 residues. V was trimmed by 3 bases and J by 7 bases, leaving 16 bases between them. The CDR3 coding sequence is TGTGCCAGCAGCTCACGTACAGGGAGTAATGAAGCTTTCTTT. This gives the protein CASSSRTGSNEAFF.

V is TRBV28 and J is TRBJ1-3, with D perhaps matching TRBD1 (5 bases). The CDR3 has 15 amino acids. V was trimmed by 7 bases and J by 0 bases, leaving 13 bases between them. Germline V gene data show CDR1 as MDHEN and CDR2 as SYDVKM. The CDR3 DNA reads as TGTGCCAGCAATACAGGTTACTTCTCTGGAAACACCATATATTTT. Protein: CASNTGYFSGNTIYF.

The J gene is TRBJ2-5, the V gene TRBV5-1; 9 bases line up with TRBD1. The germline V gene encodes CDR1 SGHRS and CDR2 YFSETQ. The trim removed 5 bases at V and 2 bases at J, leaving 7 bases unmatched. The CDR3 length is 15 residues. The CDR3 bases are TGCGCCAGCAGTCGGGACAGGGCAACACAAGAGACCCAGTACTTC. Translated: CASSRDRATQETQYF. The full variable domain, rest sourced from reference TRBV5-1 and TRBJ2-5, is KAGVTQTPRYLIKTRGQQVTLSCSPISGHRSVSWYQQTPGQGLQFLFEYFSETQRNKGNFPGRFSGRQFSNSRSEMNVSTLELGDSALYLCASSRDRATQETQYFGPGTRLLVL.

This chain joins TRBV27 and TRBJ2-1, with D possibly being TRBD1 or TRBD2 (5 bases each). In germline, CDR1 is MNHEY, CDR2 SMNVEV (reference sequence). Trimming removed 3 bases from V and 6 bases from J, with 6 bases in between. The CDR3 sequence is 12 residues long. Here the CDR3 reads CASSFGTNEQFF. For the CDR3, the DNA is TGTGCCAGCAGTTTTGGGACCAATGAGCAGTTCTTC.

The CDR3 is CASSLEGFSNSPLHF. CDR3 in DNA: TGTGCCAGCAGCTTGGAAGGTTTCAGCAATTCACCCCTCCACTTT. The V and J genes are TRBV5-6 and TRBJ1-6, with D uncertain. Germline V gene lookup returns CDR1 SGHDT and CDR2 YYEEEE. This CDR3 is 15 amino acids long. V was cut by 0 bases and J by 7 bases, with 11 bases left in between. Full variable domain (rest looked up from reference TRBV5-6 and TRBJ1-6): DAGVTQSPTHLIKTRGQQVTLRCSPKSGHDTVSWYQQALGQGPQFIFQYYEEEERQRGNFPDRFSGHQFPNYSSELNVNALLLGDSALYLCASSLEGFSNSPLHFGNGTRLTVT.

The sample holds one count of this clone. J is TRBJ2-7 and V is TRBV28; tentatively, D is TRBD1 or TRBD2 (5 bases each). The CDR3 consists of 15 residues. The V end lost 4 bases, the J end lost 0 bases, and 13 bases lay between the germline ends. CDR1 and CDR2 (germline): MDHEN, SYDVKM. The CDR3 DNA reads as TGTGCCAGCAGTTCAACGGGACGGACCTCCTACGAGCAGTACTTC. This translates into CASSSTGRTSYEQYF.

Worth noting for this clone: It is unclear where the CDR3 begins or ends on the DNA, so no DNA is shown, and the CDR3 is as TCRdb lists it. The rearrangement joins TRBV19 to TRBJ1-5. The CDR3 region is 16 residues in length, termini included. Looked up from germline, CDR1 is LNHDA and CDR2 is SQIVND (reference sequence). The chain's CDR3 is CASSPDRSWGISPSIF.

This clone is classed as medium-sized. The junction does not match germline at one end; this may be a read error. The chain has TRBV3-1 (or the pseudogene TRBV3-2) and TRBJ1-3; TRBD1 is a possible D gene (5 bases). This CDR3 contains 13 residues. The germline V gene has CDR1 LGHDT and CDR2 YNNKEL (reference sequence). As DNA, the CDR3 is TGTGCCAGCAGCCAGTGCAGAAGGGGCCGATGGGCTTTT. This translates into CASSQCRRGRWAF.

The rearrangement uses TRBV6-2 or TRBV6-3 and TRBJ1-1; no firm D call. Trimming removed 2 bases at V and 5 bases at J, with 9 bases between. There are 13 residues in the CDR3. The germline gives CDR1 MNHEY, CDR2 SVGEGT. CDR3 in amino acids: CASSYLLGTEAFF. In DNA form, the CDR3 reads TGTGCCAGCAGTTACCTTTTAGGAACTGAAGCTTTCTTT.

J is TRBJ2-7 and V is TRBV5-1; 9 positions match TRBD1. The germline gives CDR1 SGHRS, CDR2 YFSETQ. This CDR3 region has 15 residues. The trim removed 3 bases at V and 5 bases at J, leaving 9 bases unmatched. CDR3 in amino acids: CASSWGGQGPHEQYV. DNA of the CDR3: TGCGCCAGCAGCTGGGGGGGACAGGGACCCCACGAGCAGTACGTC.